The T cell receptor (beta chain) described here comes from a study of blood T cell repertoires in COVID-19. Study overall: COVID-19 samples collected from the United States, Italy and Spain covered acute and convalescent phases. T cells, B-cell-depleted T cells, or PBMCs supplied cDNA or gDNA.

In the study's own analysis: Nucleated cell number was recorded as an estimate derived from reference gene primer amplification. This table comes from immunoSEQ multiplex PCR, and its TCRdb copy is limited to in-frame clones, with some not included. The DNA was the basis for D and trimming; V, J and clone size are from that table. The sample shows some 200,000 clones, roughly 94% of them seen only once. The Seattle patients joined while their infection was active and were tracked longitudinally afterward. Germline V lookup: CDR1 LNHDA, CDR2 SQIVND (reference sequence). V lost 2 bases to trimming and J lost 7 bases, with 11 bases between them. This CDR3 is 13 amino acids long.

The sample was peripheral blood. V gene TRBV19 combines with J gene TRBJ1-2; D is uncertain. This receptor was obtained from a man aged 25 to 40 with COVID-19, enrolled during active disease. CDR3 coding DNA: TGTGCCAGTAGTATAATGGGGAGTTCTGGCTACACCTTC. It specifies CASSIMGSSGYTF.